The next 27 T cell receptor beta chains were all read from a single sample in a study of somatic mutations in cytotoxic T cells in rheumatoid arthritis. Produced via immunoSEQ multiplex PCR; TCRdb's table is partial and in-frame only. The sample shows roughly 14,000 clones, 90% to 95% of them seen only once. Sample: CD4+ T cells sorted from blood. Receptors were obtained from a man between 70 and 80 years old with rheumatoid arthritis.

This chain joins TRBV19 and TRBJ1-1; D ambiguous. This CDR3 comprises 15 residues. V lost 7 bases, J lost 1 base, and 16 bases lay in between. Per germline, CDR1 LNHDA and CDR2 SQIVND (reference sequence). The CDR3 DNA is TGTGCCAGTATAGGGTCGCGGGGTTCGAACACTGAAGCTTTCTTT. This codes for CASIGSRGSNTEAFF.

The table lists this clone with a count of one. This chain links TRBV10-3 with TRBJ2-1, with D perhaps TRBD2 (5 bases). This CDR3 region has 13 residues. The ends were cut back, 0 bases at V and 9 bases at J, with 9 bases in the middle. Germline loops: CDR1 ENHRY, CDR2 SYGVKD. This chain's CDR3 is CAISESAGSEQFF. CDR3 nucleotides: TGTGCCATCAGTGAGTCTGCGGGCTCTGAGCAGTTCTTC.

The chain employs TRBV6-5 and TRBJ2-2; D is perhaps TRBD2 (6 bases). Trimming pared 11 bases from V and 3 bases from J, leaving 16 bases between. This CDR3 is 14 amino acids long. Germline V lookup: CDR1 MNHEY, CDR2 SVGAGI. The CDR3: CAARGGAYTGELFF. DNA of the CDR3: TGTGCCGCTAGGGGCGGGGCCTACACCGGGGAGCTGTTTTTT.

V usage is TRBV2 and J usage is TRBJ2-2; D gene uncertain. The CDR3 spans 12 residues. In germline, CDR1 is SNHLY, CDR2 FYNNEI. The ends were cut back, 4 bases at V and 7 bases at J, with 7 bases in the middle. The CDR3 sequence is CASSVRGGELFF. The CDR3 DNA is TGTGCCAGCAGTGTAAGAGGCGGGGAGCTGTTTTTT.

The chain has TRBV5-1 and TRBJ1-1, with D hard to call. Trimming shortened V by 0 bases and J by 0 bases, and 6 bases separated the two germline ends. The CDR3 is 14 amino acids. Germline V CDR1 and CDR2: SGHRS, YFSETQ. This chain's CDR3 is CASSLVSVNTEAFF. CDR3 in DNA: TGCGCCAGCAGCTTGGTGTCAGTGAACACTGAAGCTTTCTTT.

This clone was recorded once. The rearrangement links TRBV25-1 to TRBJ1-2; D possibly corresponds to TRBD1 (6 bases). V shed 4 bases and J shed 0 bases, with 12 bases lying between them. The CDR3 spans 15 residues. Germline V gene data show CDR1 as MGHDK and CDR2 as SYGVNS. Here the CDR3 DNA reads TGTGCCAGCAGTGGTGACAGGTGGACTAACTATGGCTACACCTTC. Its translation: CASSGDRWTNYGYTF.

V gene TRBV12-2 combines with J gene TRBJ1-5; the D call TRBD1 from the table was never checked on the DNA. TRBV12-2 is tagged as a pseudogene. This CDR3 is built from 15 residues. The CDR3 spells CASRLAGQGGQPQHF. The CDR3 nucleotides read TGTGCAAGTCGCTTAGCGGGACAGGGGGGCCAGCCCCAGCATTTT.

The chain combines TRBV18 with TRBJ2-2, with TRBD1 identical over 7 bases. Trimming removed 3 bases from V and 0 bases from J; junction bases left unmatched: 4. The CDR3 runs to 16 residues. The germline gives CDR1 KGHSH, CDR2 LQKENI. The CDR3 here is CASSPFDRANTGELFF. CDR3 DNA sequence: TGTGCCAGCTCACCCTTCGACAGGGCGAACACCGGGGAGCTGTTTTTT.

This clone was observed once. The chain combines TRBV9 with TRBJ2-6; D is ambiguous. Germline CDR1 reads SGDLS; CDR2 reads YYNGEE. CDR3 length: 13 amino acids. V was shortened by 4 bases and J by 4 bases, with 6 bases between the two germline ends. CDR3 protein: CASSPSGANVLTF. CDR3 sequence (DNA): TGTGCCAGCAGCCCCTCGGGGGCCAACGTCCTGACTTTC.

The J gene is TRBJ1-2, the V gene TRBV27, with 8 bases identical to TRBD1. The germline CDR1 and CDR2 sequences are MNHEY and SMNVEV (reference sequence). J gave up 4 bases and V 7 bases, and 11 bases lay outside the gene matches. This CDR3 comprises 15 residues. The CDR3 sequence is CASTTTGAASYGYTF. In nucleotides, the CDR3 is TGTGCCAGCACAACGACAGGGGCTGCTTCCTATGGCTACACCTTC.

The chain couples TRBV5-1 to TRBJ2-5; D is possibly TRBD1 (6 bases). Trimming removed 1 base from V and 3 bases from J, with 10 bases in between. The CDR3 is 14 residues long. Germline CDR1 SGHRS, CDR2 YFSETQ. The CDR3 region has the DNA TGCGCCAGCAGCTTGATACCAGGGGAAGAGACCCAGTACTTC. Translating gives CASSLIPGEETQYF.

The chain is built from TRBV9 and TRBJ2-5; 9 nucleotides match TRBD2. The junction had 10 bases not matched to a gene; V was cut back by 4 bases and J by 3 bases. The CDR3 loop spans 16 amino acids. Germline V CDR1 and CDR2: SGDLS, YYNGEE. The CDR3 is CASSLAGLVGEETQYF. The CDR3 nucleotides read TGTGCCAGCAGCCTAGCGGGATTGGTGGGAGAAGAGACCCAGTACTTC.

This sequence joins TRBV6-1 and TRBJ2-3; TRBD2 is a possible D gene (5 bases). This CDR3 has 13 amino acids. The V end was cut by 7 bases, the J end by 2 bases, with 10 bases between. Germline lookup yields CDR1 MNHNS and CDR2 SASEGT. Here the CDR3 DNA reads TGTGCCAGCACGCGGGTAAACACAGATACGCAGTATTTT. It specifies CASTRVNTDTQYF.

The CDR3 reads CAISESRQETGELFF. As DNA, the CDR3 is TGTGCCATCAGTGAGTCACGACAGGAAACCGGGGAGCTGTTTTTT. The chain is built from TRBV10-3 and TRBJ2-2; D is possibly TRBD1 (6 bases). The V gene's germline CDR1 is ENHRY and CDR2 SYGVKD. V dropped 0 bases and J dropped 5 bases, with 10 bases sitting between them. This CDR3 region has 15 residues.

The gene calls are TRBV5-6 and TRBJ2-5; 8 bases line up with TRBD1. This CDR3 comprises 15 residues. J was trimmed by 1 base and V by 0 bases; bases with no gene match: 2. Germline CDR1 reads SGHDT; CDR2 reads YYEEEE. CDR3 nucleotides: TGTGCCAGCAGCTTGGCTGGGACAGGCCAAGAGACCCAGTACTTC. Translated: CASSLAGTGQETQYF.

The CDR3 reads CASSESGERYTF. Here the CDR3 DNA reads TGTGCCAGCAGTGAATCTGGGGAGCGCTACACCTTC. This chain connects TRBV6-5 to TRBJ1-2, with D hard to call. Germline V lookup: CDR1 MNHEY, CDR2 SVGAGI. The CDR3 runs 12 residues. Trimming left V 5 bases short and J 9 bases short, with 13 bases between.

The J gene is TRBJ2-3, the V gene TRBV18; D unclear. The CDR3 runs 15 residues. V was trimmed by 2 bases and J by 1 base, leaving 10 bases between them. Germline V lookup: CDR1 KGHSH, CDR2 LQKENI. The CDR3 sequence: CASSPFEVGTDTQYF. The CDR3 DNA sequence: TGTGCCAGCTCACCATTTGAGGTGGGCACAGATACGCAGTATTTT.

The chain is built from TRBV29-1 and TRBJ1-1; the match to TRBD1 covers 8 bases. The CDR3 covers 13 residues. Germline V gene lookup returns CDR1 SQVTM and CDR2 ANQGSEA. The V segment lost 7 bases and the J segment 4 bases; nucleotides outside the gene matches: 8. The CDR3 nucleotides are TGCAGCGCTGCCGGACAGGGTAGCACTGAAGCTTTCTTT. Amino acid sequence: CSAAGQGSTEAFF.

Here the CDR3 reads CSVAWDSGYEQYF. The CDR3 DNA reads TGCAGCGTGGCCTGGGACAGCGGATACGAGCAGTACTTC. The chain combines TRBV29-1 with TRBJ2-7; 7 bases fit TRBD1. V lost 6 bases and J lost 4; bases outside the gene matches: 9. The germline gives CDR1 SQVTM, CDR2 ANQGSEA. This CDR3 spans 13 amino acids.

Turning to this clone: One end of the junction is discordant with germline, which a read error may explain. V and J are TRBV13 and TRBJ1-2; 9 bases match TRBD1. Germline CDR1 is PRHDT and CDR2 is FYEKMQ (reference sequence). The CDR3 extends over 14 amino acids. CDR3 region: CASSLGQGNYGYTF. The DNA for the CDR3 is TGTGCCAGCAGCCTAGGACAGGGGAACTATGGCTACACCTTC. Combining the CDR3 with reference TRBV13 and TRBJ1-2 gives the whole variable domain AAGVIQSPRHLIKEKRETATLKCYPIPRHDTVYWYQQGPGQDPQFLISFYEKMQSDKGSIPDRFSAQQFSDYHSELNMSSLELGDSALYFCASSLGQGNYGYTFGSGTRLTVV.

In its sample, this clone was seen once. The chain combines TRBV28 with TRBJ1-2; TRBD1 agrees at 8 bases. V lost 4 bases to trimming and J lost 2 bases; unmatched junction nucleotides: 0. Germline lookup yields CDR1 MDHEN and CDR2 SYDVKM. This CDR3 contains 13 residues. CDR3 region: CASSWTGNYGYTF. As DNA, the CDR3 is TGTGCCAGCAGTTGGACAGGGAACTATGGCTACACCTTC.

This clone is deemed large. CDR3 residues: CASSEGSGGSPYNEQFF. The CDR3 nucleotides are TGTGCCAGCAGTGAGGGGAGCGGGGGCTCTCCCTACAATGAGCAGTTCTTC. The chain has TRBV6-4 and TRBJ2-1; 8 bases agree with TRBD2. Germline V gives CDR1 MRHNA, CDR2 SNTAGT. The CDR3 loop spans 17 amino acids. J gave up 2 bases and V 3 bases, and 9 bases lay outside the gene matches.

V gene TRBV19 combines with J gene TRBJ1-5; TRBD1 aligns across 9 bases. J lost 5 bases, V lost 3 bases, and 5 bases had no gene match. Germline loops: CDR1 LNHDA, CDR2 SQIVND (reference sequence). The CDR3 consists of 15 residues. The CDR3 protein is CASSILQGADQPQHF. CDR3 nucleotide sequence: TGTGCCAGTAGTATCTTACAGGGGGCTGATCAGCCCCAGCATTTT.

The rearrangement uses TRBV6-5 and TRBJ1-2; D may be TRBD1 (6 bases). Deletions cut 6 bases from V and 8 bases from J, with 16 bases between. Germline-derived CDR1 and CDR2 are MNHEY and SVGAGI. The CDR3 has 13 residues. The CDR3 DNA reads TGTGCCAGCAGCCCTAGGGGAGGGGGGGGCTACACCTTC. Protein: CASSPRGGGGYTF.

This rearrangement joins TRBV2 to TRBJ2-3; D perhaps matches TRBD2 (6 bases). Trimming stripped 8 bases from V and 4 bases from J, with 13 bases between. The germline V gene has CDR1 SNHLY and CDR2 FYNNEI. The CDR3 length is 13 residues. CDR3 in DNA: TGTGCCAGCGGTCGAGGGGAGGCAGATACGCAGTATTTT. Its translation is CASGRGEADTQYF. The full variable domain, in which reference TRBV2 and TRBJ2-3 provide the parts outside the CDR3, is EPEVTQTPSHQVTQMGQEVILRCVPISNHLYFYWYRQILGQKVEFLVSFYNNEISEKSEIFDDQFSVERPDGSNFTLKIRSTKLEDSAMYFCASGRGEADTQYFGPGTRLTVL.

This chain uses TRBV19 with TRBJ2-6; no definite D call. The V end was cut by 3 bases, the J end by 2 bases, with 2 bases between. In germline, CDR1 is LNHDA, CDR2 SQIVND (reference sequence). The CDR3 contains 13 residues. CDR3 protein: CASSITGANVLTF. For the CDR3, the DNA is TGTGCCAGTAGTATTACTGGGGCCAACGTCCTGACTTTC.

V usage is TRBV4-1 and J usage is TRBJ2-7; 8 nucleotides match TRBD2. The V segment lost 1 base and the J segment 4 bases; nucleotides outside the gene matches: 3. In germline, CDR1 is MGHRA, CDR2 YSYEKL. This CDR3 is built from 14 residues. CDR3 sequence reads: CASSQGLANYEQYF. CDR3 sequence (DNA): TGCGCCAGCAGCCAAGGACTAGCGAATTACGAGCAGTACTTC.